The clone carrying this T cell receptor beta chain was observed a few times. The sample belongs to a study of shared T cell receptors in the human thymus. Sequencing was performed with immunoSEQ multiplex PCR; in TCRdb, only in-frame clones are kept and a portion is missing. The sample has about 660,000 clones; more than 75% are singletons. With 4 bases clipped from V and 8 bases from J, the junction kept 7 bases outside the gene matches. CDR1 and CDR2 from the germline V gene are MDHEN and SYDVKM. This CDR3 is 14 amino acids long. These sequences were also reported in another study, on human thymus T cells. That paper adds: Surgeons resected thymus tissue during corrective heart surgery.

Sequencing was carried out using thymocytes. The sequence came from a boy under two years old with a congenital heart defect. The V and J genes are TRBV28 and TRBJ1-4, with 7 bases fitting TRBD1. The CDR3 coding sequence is TGTGCCAGCAGTTACGACAGGGCGCGGGAAAAACTGTTTTTT. Translated, it gives CASSYDRAREKLFF.